The sequence of this TCR beta chain was determined in a study of T-cell reconstitution after alpha-beta-depleted transplantation in children. The CDR3 loop spans 16 amino acids. The germline V gene encodes CDR1 MNHEY and CDR2 SVGAGI. Losses at the gene ends were 0 bases for V and 3 bases for J; bases not matched to a gene: 6. A library of TCRbeta sequences, prepared with unique molecular identifiers, was generated. Using its own MiXCR run on the PCR reads, TCRdb lists one record per CDR3 protein. The data show some 200,000 distinct CDR3 sequences, about a tenth seen once. This clonotype came up many times.

The sequence was collected from a human donor who donated a stem cell graft to a child with acute lymphoblastic leukemia. The chain has TRBV6-5 and TRBJ2-5, with 8 bases fitting TRBD2. This specimen consisted of PBMCs from the stem cell graft donor, obtained from the stem cell graft. CDR3 nucleotides: TGTGCCAGCAGTTACTCTACAAGAGCGGGGGAAGAGACCCAGTACTTC. This encodes CASSYSTRAGEETQYF.